This T cell receptor beta chain was captured in a study of beta chain features in type 1 diabetes. Study details: Analysis included roughly 100 million sorted cells drawn from all samples.

Per germline, CDR1 SGDLS and CDR2 YYNGEE. Deletions cut 4 bases from V and 9 bases from J, with 14 bases between. The CDR3 runs to 13 residues. This clone was picked up a small number of times. Its antigen is undetermined. All of the isolated RNA was reverse transcribed, so expressed TCRB transcripts were sequenced. TCRdb's table, derived via immunoSEQ multiplex PCR, lists solely in-frame clones and lacks some. This table has more than 350,000 clones, about an eighth appearing once. Regarding the study as a whole: Shorter TCRB CDR3s, moderately but significantly so, were found in Type 1 diabetes patients in all four CD4+ subsets.

The sequence came from a woman under 30 in good health. The material sequenced was naive CD4+ T cells from blood. The chain joins TRBV9 to TRBJ2-1; TRBD2 might be the D (5 bases). CDR3 bases: TGTGCCAGCAGCTTCTTCGGCGGAGGTGAGCAGTTCTTC. The encoded protein is CASSFFGGGEQFF.